This T cell receptor beta chain was recovered during a study of T cell repertoires in cytomegalovirus infection (dated by TCRdb to 2018 to 2020). Describing the broader study: The peptide stimulations were aimed at well-studied HLA-B-restricted epitopes as well as recently identified HLA-C-restricted CMV epitopes, whose presentation resists viral immunomodulation. Donor HLA type was relevant to the analysis, as public TCR beta signatures indicated carriage of CMV infection together with the matching HLA type.

The CDR3 measures 15 amino acids from cysteine to phenylalanine. Only CDR3 DNA is held: 45 bases, read in frame from base 1. V and J are truncated by 4 bases and 5 bases respectively, leaving an intervening sequence of 15 bases. Via the germline V gene, CDR1 is SGHVS and CDR2 FQNEAQ. Paper-wide results and their limitations: The ex vivo response was dominated by HLA-C-restricted CMV-specific TCR beta clonotypes, which also provided the single most frequent clonotype in two of eight donors. Cumulative frequency of public TCR beta family members discriminated carriers of CMV infection plus the relevant HLA type in this cohort and an independent approximately 350-donor cohort.

Instrument used: Illumina HiSeq 1500. TCRdb applied fastp at Q25 and MiXCR to the public reads, then kept only in-frame beta chains. Entries are consolidated by CDR3 protein sequence, retaining the most common genes and DNA. Across this sample there are roughly 920,000 distinct CDR3 sequences, with around 30% seen only once. The top ten hold about 14% of the sample. A few counts support this clonotype. This clone's antigen is unknown. Base qualities are not recorded, but no much larger clone differs from it by a single base. The sample's treatment or condition, from its label and the paper: in vitro stimulation with specific CMV peptide epitopes to enrich CMV-specific T cells.

The V and J segments used are TRBV7-8 and TRBJ1-5; the D segment could be TRBD1, given 6 matching bases. Sequencing used cultured CD8+ T cells from PBMCs, obtained from culture after CMV antigen stimulation. This TCR derives from a human donor in good health (CMV status not recorded). Some clones in this sample may be carry-over from other donors' samples. The CDR3: CASSSAGRGYQPQHF. The DNA sequence follows: TGTGCCAGCAGCTCCGCGGGCAGGGGATATCAGCCCCAGCATTTT.